Presented here are 12 T cell receptor beta chains from one specimen sequenced in a study of shared clonotypes between healthy human individuals. Data came from immunoSEQ multiplex PCR; TCRdb stores just in-frame clones and leaves some out. Of just over 2,000,000 clones in the sample, about 95% were seen once. Positive CCR7 selection of CD45RO-negative cells yielded the naive CD8 cells, and terminally differentiated effector memory CD45RA+ cells were excluded. The sample was naive CD8+ T cells sorted from blood. These receptors were taken from a man between 18 and 35 years old in good health.

Notes on this clone: The identical CDR3 is also encoded by other nucleotide sequences in the sample. This chain connects TRBV7-6 to TRBJ2-3; the D is unclear. The CDR3 has 12 residues. Per the germline V gene, CDR1 is SGHVS and CDR2 is FNYEAQ. V lost 5 bases, J lost 0 bases, and 3 bases lay in between. The CDR3 DNA reads as TGTGCCAGCAGCGGGAGCACAGATACGCAGTATTTT. Encoded protein: CASSGSTDTQYF.

V usage is TRBV19 and J usage is TRBJ1-5; 7 bases match TRBD1. The CDR3 contains 16 residues. Germline V gives CDR1 LNHDA, CDR2 SQIVND (reference sequence). V was clipped by 3 bases and J by 4 bases; unmatched bases: 9. DNA of the CDR3: TGTGCCAGTAGTATCTCGGGCCCAGGGGGAAATCAGCCCCAGCATTTT. Translation gives CASSISGPGGNQPQHF.

With respect to this clone: The junction and the germline gene differ at one end; a read error may be behind it. The chain employs TRBV4-1 and TRBJ1-2; 12 bases fit TRBD1. The CDR3 loop spans 17 amino acids. Germline V gene lookup returns CDR1 MGHRA and CDR2 YSYEKL. CDR3 protein: CASTQPGQGAGGYGYTF. DNA of the CDR3: TGCGCCAGCACCCAACCGGGACAGGGGGCCGGCGGCTATGGCTACACCTTC.

The rearrangement uses TRBV21-1 and TRBJ1-4; TRBD1, the table's D call, lacks a check against the DNA. TRBV21-1 is termed a pseudogene. The CDR3 totals 12 residues. The CDR3 coding sequence is TGTGCCAGCAGCAAAGTGGTACAGGGACTGTTTTTT. Amino acid sequence: CASSKVVQGLFF.

This clone was seen more than once but under ten times. V gene TRBV5-1 combines with J gene TRBJ2-2; 13 bases map to TRBD2. V shed 3 bases and J 6 bases; nucleotides not matched to a gene: 2. The CDR3 runs to 15 residues. Germline V gene data show CDR1 as SGHRS and CDR2 as YFSETQ. The CDR3 nucleotides are TGCGCCAGCAGCTCGGGACTAGCGGGGTCCGGGGAGCTGTTTTTT. This codes for CASSSGLAGSGELFF.

The chain employs TRBV2 and TRBJ2-7, with D uncertain. V was cut by 2 bases and J by 2 bases, with 10 bases left in between. The CDR3 consists of 14 residues. The germline CDR1 and CDR2 sequences are SNHLY and FYNNEI. CDR3 coding DNA: TGTGCCAGCAGTGAATTCGTAGCCACCTACGAGCAGTACTTC. Encoded protein: CASSEFVATYEQYF.

In regard to this clone: The sample holds other DNA sequences that translate to the same CDR3. CDR3 sequence reads: CASSYREGNTEAFF. CDR3 in DNA: TGTGCCAGCAGTTATCGGGAGGGGAACACTGAAGCTTTCTTT. The chain uses TRBV6-5 and TRBJ1-1; D is ambiguous. V shed 3 bases and J shed 1 base, with 9 bases lying between them. The CDR3 has 14 residues. Germline V gene data show CDR1 as MNHEY and CDR2 as SVGAGI.

The J gene is TRBJ1-1, the V gene TRBV7-2, with D possibly TRBD1 on 5 matching bases. There are 14 residues in the CDR3. Trimming removed 5 bases at V and 5 bases at J, with 15 bases between. Germline V gene data show CDR1 as SGHTA and CDR2 as FQGNSA. The CDR3 loop is CASSRLAGRTEAFF. CDR3 in DNA: TGTGCCAGCAGCCGCTTGGCAGGGAGGACTGAAGCTTTCTTT. The complete variable domain, with remaining parts taken from reference TRBV7-2 and TRBJ1-1, reads GAGVSQSPSNKVTEKGKDVELRCDPISGHTALYWYRQSLGQGLEFLIYFQGNSAPDKSGLPSDRFSAERTGGSVSTLTIQRTQQEDSAVYLCASSRLAGRTEAFFGQGTRLTVV.

Turning to this clone: Distinct nucleotide sequences in the sample also encode this CDR3. The chain is built from TRBV11-2 and TRBJ2-7, with 12 bases matching TRBD2. CDR3 length: 16 residues. V lost 3 bases to trimming and J lost 0 bases; unmatched junction nucleotides: 3. Germline CDR1 is SGHAT and CDR2 is FQNNGV. CDR3 nucleotide sequence: TGTGCCAGCAGCTTCCCGACTAGCGGGAGCTCCTACGAGCAGTACTTC. Translation gives CASSFPTSGSSYEQYF.

The chain carries TRBV6-1 and TRBJ1-6, with 10 bases identical to TRBD1. The germline V gene encodes CDR1 MNHNS and CDR2 SASEGT. The length of the CDR3 is 17 residues. Germline trimming cut 4 bases from V and 1 base from J; bases unmatched to any gene: 4. CDR3 protein: CASSGQGAWSYNSPLHF. The CDR3, as DNA: TGTGCCAGCAGTGGACAGGGGGCCTGGTCCTATAATTCACCCCTCCACTTT.

The chain recombines TRBV30 with TRBJ1-1; D is unclear. V was shortened by 2 bases and J by 6 bases, with 13 bases between the two germline ends. Germline V gives CDR1 GTSNPN, CDR2 SVGIG (reference sequence). This CDR3 is built from 13 residues. Written as DNA, the CDR3 is TGTGCCTGGAGTATAGGGAGCTCGTCTGAAGCTTTCTTT. Protein sequence: CAWSIGSSSEAFF.

The CDR3 sequence is CASSLVGGDQETQYF. The CDR3 coding sequence is TGTGCCAGCAGCTTAGTAGGGGGCGACCAAGAGACCCAGTACTTC. The chain is built from TRBV7-2 and TRBJ2-5, with TRBD1 matching over 7 bases. Losses at the gene ends were 1 base for V and 0 bases for J; bases not matched to a gene: 2. CDR3 size: 15 residues. Germline loops: CDR1 SGHTA, CDR2 FQGNSA.